This T cell receptor beta chain originates from a study of blood T cell repertoires in COVID-19. The overall study: Acute and convalescent COVID-19 samples came from the United States, Italy and Spain. Sources were T cells, B-cell-depleted T cells, or PBMCs; the material itself was cDNA or gDNA.

CDR1 is LNHDA, CDR2 SQIVND, per germline (reference sequence). The CDR3 runs 15 residues. With 2 bases removed from V and 0 bases from J, the gap between germline ends came to 8 bases. Source study methods: Amplification of reference gene primers was used by the study to estimate nucleated cell counts. Libraries were prepared by immunoSEQ multiplex PCR; TCRdb keeps only in-frame clonotypes and omits some of them. For V, J and clone size, that table is used; D and trimming come from the DNA. The table records about 40,000 clones, 70% to 90% of them present only once. The clonotype originates from a man in his fifties in a cohort sampled during active COVID-19. V is TRBV19 and J is TRBJ1-5; D perhaps matches TRBD1 (6 bases). The sequenced sample was peripheral blood. In nucleotides, the CDR3 is TGTGCCAGTAGTATAAGGGGACATAGCAATCAGCCCCAGCATTTT. Protein sequence: CASSIRGHSNQPQHF.